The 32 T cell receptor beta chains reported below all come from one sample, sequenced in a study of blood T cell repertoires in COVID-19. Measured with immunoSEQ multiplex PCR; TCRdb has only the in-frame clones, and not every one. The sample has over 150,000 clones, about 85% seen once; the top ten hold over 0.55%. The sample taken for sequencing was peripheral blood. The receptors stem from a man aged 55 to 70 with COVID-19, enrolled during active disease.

The CDR3 region is CASSAQGYGYTF. In DNA form, the CDR3 reads TGTGCCAGTAGTGCCCAGGGGTATGGCTACACCTTC. The chain employs TRBV19 and TRBJ1-2, with D perhaps matching TRBD1 (6 bases). Germline V CDR1 and CDR2: LNHDA, SQIVND (reference sequence). The ends were cut back, 5 bases at V and 5 bases at J, with 9 bases in the middle. The CDR3 runs to 12 residues. The whole variable domain, filled in from reference TRBV19 and TRBJ1-2, reads DGGITQSPKYLFRKEGQNVTLSCEQNLNHDAMYWYRQDPGQGLRLIYYSQIVNDFQKGDIAEGYSVSREKKESFPLTVTSAQKNPTAFYLCASSAQGYGYTFGSGTRLTVV.

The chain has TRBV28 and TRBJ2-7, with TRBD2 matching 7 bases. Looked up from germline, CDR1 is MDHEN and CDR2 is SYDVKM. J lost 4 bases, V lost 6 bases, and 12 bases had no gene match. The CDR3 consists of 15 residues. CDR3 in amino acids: CASSPLGGGRYEQYF. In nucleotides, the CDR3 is TGTGCCAGCAGCCCACTCGGGGGAGGGAGATACGAGCAGTACTTC.

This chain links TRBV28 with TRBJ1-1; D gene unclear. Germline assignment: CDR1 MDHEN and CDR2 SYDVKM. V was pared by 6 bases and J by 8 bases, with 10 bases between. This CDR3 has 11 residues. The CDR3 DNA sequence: TGTGCCAGCAGCCGCCAGGTAGAAGCTTTCTTT. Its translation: CASSRQVEAFF. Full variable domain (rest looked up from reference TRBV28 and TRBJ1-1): DVKVTQSSRYLVKRTGEKVFLECVQDMDHENMFWYRQDPGLGLRLIYFSYDVKMKEKGDIPEGYSVSREKKERFSLILESASTNQTSMYLCASSRQVEAFFGQGTRLTVV.

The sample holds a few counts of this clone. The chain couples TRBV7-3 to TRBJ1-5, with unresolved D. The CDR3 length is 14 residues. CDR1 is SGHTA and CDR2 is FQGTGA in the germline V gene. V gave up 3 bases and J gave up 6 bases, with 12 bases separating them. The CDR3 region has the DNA TGTGCCAGCAGCTTGCATGCGGGTTCTCAGCCCCAGCATTTT. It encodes CASSLHAGSQPQHF. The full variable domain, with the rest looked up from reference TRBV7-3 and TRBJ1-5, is GAGVSQTPSNKVTEKGKYVELRCDPISGHTALYWYRQSLGQGPEFLIYFQGTGAADDSGLPNDRFFAVRPEGSVSTLKIQRTERGDSAVYLCASSLHAGSQPQHFGDGTRLSIL.

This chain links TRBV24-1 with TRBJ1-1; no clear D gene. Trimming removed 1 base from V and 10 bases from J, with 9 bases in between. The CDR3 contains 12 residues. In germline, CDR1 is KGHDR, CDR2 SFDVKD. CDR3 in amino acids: CATSDFLGGAFF. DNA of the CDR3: TGTGCCACCAGTGATTTTTTGGGAGGAGCTTTCTTT.

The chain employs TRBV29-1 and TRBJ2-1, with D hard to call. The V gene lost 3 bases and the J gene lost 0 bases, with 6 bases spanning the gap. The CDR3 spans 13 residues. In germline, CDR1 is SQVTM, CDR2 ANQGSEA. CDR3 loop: CSVDFSSYNEQFF. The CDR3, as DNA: TGCAGCGTTGACTTCAGCTCCTACAATGAGCAGTTCTTC.

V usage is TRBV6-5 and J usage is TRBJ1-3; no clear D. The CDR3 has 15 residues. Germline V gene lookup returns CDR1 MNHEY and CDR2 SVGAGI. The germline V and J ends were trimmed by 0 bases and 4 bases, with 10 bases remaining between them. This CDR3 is CASSYSTSLGNTIYF. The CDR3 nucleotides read TGTGCCAGCAGTTACTCGACATCGTTGGGAAACACCATATATTTT.

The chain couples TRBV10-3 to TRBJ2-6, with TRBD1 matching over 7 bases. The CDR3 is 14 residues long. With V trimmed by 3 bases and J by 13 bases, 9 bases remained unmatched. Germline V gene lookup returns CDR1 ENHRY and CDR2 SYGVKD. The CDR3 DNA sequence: TGTGCCATCAGTGAAGCGACAGGGTCCTCGGTCCTGACTTTC. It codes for CAISEATGSSVLTF.

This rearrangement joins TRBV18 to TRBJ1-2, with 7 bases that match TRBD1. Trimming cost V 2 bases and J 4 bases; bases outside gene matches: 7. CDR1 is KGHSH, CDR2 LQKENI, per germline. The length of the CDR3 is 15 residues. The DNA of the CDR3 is TGTGCCAGCTCACCAGGGACAGATTACTCCTATGGCTACACCTTC. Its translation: CASSPGTDYSYGYTF.

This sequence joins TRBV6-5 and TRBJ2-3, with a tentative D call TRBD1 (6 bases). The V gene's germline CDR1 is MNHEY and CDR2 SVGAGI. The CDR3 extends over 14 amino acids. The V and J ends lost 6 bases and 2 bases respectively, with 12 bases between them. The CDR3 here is CASRLQGATDTQYF. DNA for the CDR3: TGTGCCAGCAGGTTACAGGGAGCCACAGATACGCAGTATTTT.

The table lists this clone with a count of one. The CDR3, as DNA: TGTGCCAGCAGCTTAGGGGCAGGGGGCGGTCAGCCCCAGCATTTT. Its protein product is CASSLGAGGGQPQHF. The genes are TRBV7-9 and TRBJ1-5; TRBD1 agrees at 8 bases. V was clipped by 1 base and J by 6 bases; unmatched bases: 5. CDR3 length: 15 residues. Germline CDR1 is SEHNR and CDR2 is FQNEAQ (reference sequence).

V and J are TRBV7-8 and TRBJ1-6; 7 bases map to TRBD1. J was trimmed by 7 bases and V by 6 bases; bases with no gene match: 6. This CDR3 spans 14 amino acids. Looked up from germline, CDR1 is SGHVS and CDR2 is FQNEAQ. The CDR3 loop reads CASSPQGENSPLHF. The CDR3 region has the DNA TGTGCCAGCAGTCCTCAGGGGGAAAATTCACCCCTCCACTTT.

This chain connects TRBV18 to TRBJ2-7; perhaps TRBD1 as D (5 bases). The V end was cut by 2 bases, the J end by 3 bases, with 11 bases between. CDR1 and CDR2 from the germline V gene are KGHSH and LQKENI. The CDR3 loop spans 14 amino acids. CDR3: CASSPAGSVYEQYF. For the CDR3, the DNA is TGTGCCAGCTCACCAGCAGGGTCCGTCTACGAGCAGTACTTC.

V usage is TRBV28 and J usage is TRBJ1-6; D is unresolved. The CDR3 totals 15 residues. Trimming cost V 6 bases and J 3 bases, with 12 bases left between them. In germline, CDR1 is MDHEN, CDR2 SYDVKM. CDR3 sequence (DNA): TGTGCCAGCAGCCCCGAGGAATACTATAATTCACCCCTCCACTTT. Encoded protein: CASSPEEYYNSPLHF.

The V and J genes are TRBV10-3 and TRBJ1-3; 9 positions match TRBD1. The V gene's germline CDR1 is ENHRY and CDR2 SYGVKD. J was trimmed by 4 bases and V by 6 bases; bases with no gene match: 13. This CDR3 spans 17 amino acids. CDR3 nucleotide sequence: TGTGCCATCAGGCCGGGACAGGGAGCAAGAGGAGGAAACACCATATATTTT. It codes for CAIRPGQGARGGNTIYF.

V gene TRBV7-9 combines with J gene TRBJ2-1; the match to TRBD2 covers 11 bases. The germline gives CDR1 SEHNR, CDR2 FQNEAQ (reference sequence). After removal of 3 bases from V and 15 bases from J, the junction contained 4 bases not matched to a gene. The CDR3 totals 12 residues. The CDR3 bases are TGTGCCAGCAGCTTCGCCCTAGCGGGGGGGTTCTTC. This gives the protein CASSFALAGGFF.

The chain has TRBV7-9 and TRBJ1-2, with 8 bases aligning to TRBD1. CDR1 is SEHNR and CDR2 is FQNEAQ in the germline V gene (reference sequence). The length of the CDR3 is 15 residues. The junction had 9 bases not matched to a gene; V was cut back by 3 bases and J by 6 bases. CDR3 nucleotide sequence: TGTGCCAGCAGCTTCAGAGACAGGGGAGGGGATGGCTACACCTTC. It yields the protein CASSFRDRGGDGYTF.

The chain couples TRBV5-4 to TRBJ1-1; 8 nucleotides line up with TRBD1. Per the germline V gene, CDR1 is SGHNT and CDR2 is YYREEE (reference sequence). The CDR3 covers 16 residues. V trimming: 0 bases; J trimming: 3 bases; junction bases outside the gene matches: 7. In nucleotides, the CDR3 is TGTGCCAGCAGCTTGGTGGCAGGGGGCCTCCACACTGAAGCTTTCTTT. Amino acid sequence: CASSLVAGGLHTEAFF.

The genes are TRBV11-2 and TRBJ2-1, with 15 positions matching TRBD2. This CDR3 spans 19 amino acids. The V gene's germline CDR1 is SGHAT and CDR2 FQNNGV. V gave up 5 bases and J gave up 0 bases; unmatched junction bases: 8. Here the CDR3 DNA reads TGTGCCAGCAGCAGAGGACTAGCGGGGGGGACTAGCTCCTACAATGAGCAGTTCTTC. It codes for CASSRGLAGGTSSYNEQFF.

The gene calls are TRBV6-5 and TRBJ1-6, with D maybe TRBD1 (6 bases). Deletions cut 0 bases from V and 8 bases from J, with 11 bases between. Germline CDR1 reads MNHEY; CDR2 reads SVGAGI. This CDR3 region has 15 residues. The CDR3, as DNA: TGTGCCAGCAGTTACTCGAGGGGGGGTGATTCACCCCTCCACTTT. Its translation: CASSYSRGGDSPLHF.

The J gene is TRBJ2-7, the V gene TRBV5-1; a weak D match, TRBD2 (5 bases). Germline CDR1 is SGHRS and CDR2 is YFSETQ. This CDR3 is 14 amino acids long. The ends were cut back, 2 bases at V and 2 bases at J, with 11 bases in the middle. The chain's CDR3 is CASSFSTGTYEQYF. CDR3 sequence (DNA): TGCGCCAGCAGCTTTTCAACGGGGACCTACGAGCAGTACTTC.

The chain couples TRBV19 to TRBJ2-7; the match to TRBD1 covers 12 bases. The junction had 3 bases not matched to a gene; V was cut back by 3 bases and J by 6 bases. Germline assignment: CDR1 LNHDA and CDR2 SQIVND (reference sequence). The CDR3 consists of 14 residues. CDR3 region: CASSMGQGAGEQYF. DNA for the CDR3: TGTGCCAGTAGTATGGGACAGGGGGCTGGCGAGCAGTACTTC. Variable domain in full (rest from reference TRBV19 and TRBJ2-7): DGGITQSPKYLFRKEGQNVTLSCEQNLNHDAMYWYRQDPGQGLRLIYYSQIVNDFQKGDIAEGYSVSREKKESFPLTVTSAQKNPTAFYLCASSMGQGAGEQYFGPGTRLTVT.

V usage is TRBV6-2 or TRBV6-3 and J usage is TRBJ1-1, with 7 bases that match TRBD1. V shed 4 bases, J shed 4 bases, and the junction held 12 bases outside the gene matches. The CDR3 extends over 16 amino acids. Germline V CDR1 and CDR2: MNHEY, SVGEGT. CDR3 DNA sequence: TGTGCCAGCAGTTTTCGGACAGGAATACGATCCACTGAAGCTTTCTTT. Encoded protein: CASSFRTGIRSTEAFF.

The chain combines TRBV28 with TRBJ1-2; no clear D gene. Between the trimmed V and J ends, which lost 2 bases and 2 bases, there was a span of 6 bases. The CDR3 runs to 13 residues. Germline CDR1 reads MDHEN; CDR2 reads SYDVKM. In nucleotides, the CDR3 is TGTGCCAGCAGTTTAGTACAGAACTATGGCTACACCTTC. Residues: CASSLVQNYGYTF.

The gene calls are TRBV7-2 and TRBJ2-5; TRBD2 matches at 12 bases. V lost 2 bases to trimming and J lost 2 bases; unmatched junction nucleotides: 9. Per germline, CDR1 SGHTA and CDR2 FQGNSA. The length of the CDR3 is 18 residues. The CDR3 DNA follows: TGTGCCAGCAGCTTAAGGGTTACTAGCGGGAGGACGCAAGAGACCCAGTACTTC. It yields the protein CASSLRVTSGRTQETQYF.

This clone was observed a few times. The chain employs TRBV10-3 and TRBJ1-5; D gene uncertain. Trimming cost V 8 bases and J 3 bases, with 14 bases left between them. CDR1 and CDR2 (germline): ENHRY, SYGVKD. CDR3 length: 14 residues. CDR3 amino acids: CAIRKEQNNQPQHF. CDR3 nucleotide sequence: TGTGCCATCCGTAAGGAGCAGAACAATCAGCCCCAGCATTTT.

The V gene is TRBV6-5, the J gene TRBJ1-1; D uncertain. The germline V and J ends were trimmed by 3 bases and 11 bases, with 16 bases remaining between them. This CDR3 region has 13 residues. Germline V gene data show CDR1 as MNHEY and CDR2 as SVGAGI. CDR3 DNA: TGTGCCAGCAGTTATTTACAGACCGGGATCGCTTTCTTT. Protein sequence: CASSYLQTGIAFF.

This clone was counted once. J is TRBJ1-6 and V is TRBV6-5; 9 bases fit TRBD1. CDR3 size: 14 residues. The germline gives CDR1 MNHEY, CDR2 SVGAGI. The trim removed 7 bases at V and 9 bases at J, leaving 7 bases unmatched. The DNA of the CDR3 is TGTGCCAGCAAACTACAGGGGGCGGGTTCACCCCTCCACTTT. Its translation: CASKLQGAGSPLHF.

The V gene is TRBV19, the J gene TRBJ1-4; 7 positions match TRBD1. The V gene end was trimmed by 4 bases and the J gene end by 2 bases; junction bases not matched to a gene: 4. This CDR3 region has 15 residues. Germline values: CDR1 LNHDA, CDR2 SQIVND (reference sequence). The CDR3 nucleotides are TGTGCCAGTAGTACTAGAGGGGGCACTAATGAAAAACTGTTTTTT. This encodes CASSTRGGTNEKLFF. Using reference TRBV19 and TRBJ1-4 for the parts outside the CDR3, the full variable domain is DGGITQSPKYLFRKEGQNVTLSCEQNLNHDAMYWYRQDPGQGLRLIYYSQIVNDFQKGDIAEGYSVSREKKESFPLTVTSAQKNPTAFYLCASSTRGGTNEKLFFGSGTQLSVL.

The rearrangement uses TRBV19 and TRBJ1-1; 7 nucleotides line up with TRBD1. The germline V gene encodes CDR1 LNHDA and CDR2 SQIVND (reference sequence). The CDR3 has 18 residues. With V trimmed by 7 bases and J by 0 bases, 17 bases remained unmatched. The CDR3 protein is CASTPQGMRAWMNTEAFF. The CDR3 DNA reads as TGTGCCAGTACCCCACAGGGGATGAGGGCATGGATGAACACTGAAGCTTTCTTT.

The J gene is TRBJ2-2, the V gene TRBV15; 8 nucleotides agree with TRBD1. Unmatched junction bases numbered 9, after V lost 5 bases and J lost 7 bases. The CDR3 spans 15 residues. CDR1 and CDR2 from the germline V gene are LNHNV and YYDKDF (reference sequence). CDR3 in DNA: TGTGCCACCAGCCCCCGACAGGGGATCTTCGGGGAGCTGTTTTTT. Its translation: CATSPRQGIFGELFF.

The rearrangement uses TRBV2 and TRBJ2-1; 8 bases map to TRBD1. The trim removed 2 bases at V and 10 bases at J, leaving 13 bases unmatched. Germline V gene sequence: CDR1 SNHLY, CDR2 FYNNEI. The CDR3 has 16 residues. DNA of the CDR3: TGTGCCAGCAGTGAAAGAGGTTTGAGACAGGGGACGGAGCAGTTCTTC. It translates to CASSERGLRQGTEQFF.